Below, 10 T cell receptor beta chains from the same sample are listed, as sequenced in a study of T cell clones after liver transplantation. TCRdb keeps only in-frame clones here, not all; method: immunoSEQ multiplex PCR. The sample shows roughly 120,000 clones, 90% of them seen only once. The sample in question was CD4+ T cells from blood, obtained 12 months after liver transplant. These receptors all stem from a human patient who received a liver transplant. Some T cells may be supplied by the graft donor.

In the case of this clone: Other nucleotide sequences from this sample produce the same CDR3. The chain employs TRBV5-1 and TRBJ1-1; TRBD1 is a possible D gene (5 bases). Looked up from germline, CDR1 is SGHRS and CDR2 is YFSETQ. The V end was cut by 4 bases, the J end by 1 base, with 8 bases between. CDR3 length: 13 amino acids. This CDR3 reads CASSVGQNTEAFF. In DNA form, the CDR3 reads TGCGCCAGCAGCGTTGGACAGAACACTGAAGCTTTCTTT.

This chain connects TRBV9 to TRBJ2-5; tentatively, D is TRBD2 (6 bases). Germline-derived CDR1 and CDR2 are SGDLS and YYNGEE. With 4 bases removed from V and 4 bases from J, the gap between germline ends came to 17 bases. The CDR3 loop spans 15 amino acids. Here the CDR3 DNA reads TGTGCCAGCAGCCCCACTGCGGGGTACGGAGAGACCCAGTACTTC. The encoded protein is CASSPTAGYGETQYF.

This clone was observed once. The V and J genes are TRBV13 and TRBJ1-1; a possible D gene is TRBD1 (6 bases). Trimming cost V 4 bases and J 0 bases, with 18 bases left between them. Germline V gene sequence: CDR1 PRHDT, CDR2 FYEKMQ (reference sequence). The CDR3 totals 17 residues. The CDR3 DNA reads as TGTGCCAGCAGCTCTACCCAAATGGACAGCATGAACACTGAAGCTTTCTTT. Translating gives CASSSTQMDSMNTEAFF.

This chain uses TRBV5-1 with TRBJ2-7, with D possibly TRBD1 on 5 matching bases. The germline V gene encodes CDR1 SGHRS and CDR2 YFSETQ. V was pared by 7 bases and J by 6 bases, with 20 bases between. There are 14 residues in the CDR3. This CDR3 is CASGAGFGAPEQYF. CDR3 sequence (DNA): TGCGCCAGCGGCGCAGGGTTTGGGGCGCCCGAGCAGTACTTC.

The chain uses TRBV10-3 and TRBJ1-1; D is unresolved. Germline lookup yields CDR1 ENHRY and CDR2 SYGVKD. The V end was cut by 5 bases, the J end by 0 bases, with 7 bases between. This CDR3 spans 13 amino acids. The CDR3 loop is CAISSSMNTEAFF. The CDR3 DNA reads as TGTGCCATCAGTAGTAGCATGAACACTGAAGCTTTCTTT.

J is TRBJ2-7 and V is TRBV2; D possibly uses TRBD1 or TRBD2 (5 bases each). The germline CDR1 and CDR2 sequences are SNHLY and FYNNEI. Trimming pared 4 bases from V and 2 bases from J, leaving 15 bases between. The CDR3 length is 15 residues. CDR3 amino acids: CASSVGRQQTYEQYF. Written as DNA, the CDR3 is TGTGCCAGCAGTGTGGGGAGACAGCAAACCTACGAGCAGTACTTC.

The chain employs TRBV27 and TRBJ2-1; D is possibly TRBD2 (5 bases). The CDR3 has 18 amino acids. Trimming left V 8 bases short and J 5 bases short, with 28 bases between. The germline CDR1 and CDR2 sequences are MNHEY and SMNVEV (reference sequence). The CDR3 is CASGVEGSGSRVNNEQFF. The CDR3 DNA is TGTGCCAGCGGAGTTGAGGGTTCGGGGAGTAGGGTCAACAATGAGCAGTTCTTC.

This chain links TRBV5-1 with TRBJ2-7, with a possible D match to TRBD2 (5 bases). Germline V gives CDR1 SGHRS, CDR2 YFSETQ. Deletions cut 4 bases from V and 7 bases from J, with 21 bases between. The CDR3 contains 15 residues. CDR3 residues: CASSTGRTGVREQYF. The CDR3 DNA is TGCGCCAGCAGCACCGGACGGACCGGGGTGAGGGAGCAGTACTTC.

This CDR3 reads CSGRDSAWGYTF. The CDR3 bases are TGCAGCGGCCGGGACAGTGCCTGGGGCTACACCTTC. This chain connects TRBV29-1 to TRBJ1-2, with 7 bases fitting TRBD1. This CDR3 has 12 residues. The V and J ends lost 7 bases and 8 bases, in that order; junction bases with no gene match: 10. Germline V gene data show CDR1 as SQVTM and CDR2 as ANQGSEA.

The rearrangement joins TRBV19 to TRBJ2-3; a possible D gene is TRBD2 (6 bases). The germline CDR1 and CDR2 sequences are LNHDA and SQIVND (reference sequence). The germline V and J ends were trimmed by 5 bases and 7 bases, with 22 bases remaining between them. The CDR3 covers 16 residues. CDR3 coding DNA: TGTGCCAGTAGTCCGCCGTCAGGCCGGGGGTTGCATACGCAGTATTTT. Residues: CASSPPSGRGLHTQYF. The whole variable domain, filled in from reference TRBV19 and TRBJ2-3, reads DGGITQSPKYLFRKEGQNVTLSCEQNLNHDAMYWYRQDPGQGLRLIYYSQIVNDFQKGDIAEGYSVSREKKESFPLTVTSAQKNPTAFYLCASSPPSGRGLHTQYFGPGTRLTVL.